The text below deals with one T cell receptor beta chain. CDR1 and CDR2 from the germline V gene are MNHEY and SMNVEV (reference sequence). After removal of 4 bases from V and 0 bases from J, the junction contained 10 bases not matched to a gene. CDR3 length: 17 amino acids. The sample originates from a study of blood T cell repertoires in COVID-19. Overall study: T cells, B-cell-depleted T cells, or PBMCs provided the cDNA or gDNA that served as material.

Authors' analysis steps: Reference gene primer amplification yielded estimated nucleated cell counts. Assay: immunoSEQ multiplex PCR; the TCRdb copy retains only in-frame clones and omits some. The V and J calls and the clone size are those of that table, but D and trimming were determined from the DNA. In the table there are hundreds of thousands of clones, over 70% of which are singletons. V usage is TRBV27 and J usage is TRBJ2-7; 9 nucleotides agree with TRBD2. The sequenced sample was peripheral blood. The source of this sequence is a woman between 50 and 59 years old with acute or convalescent COVID-19. The CDR3 protein is CASSSSLNSGSSYEQYF. The CDR3 DNA follows: TGTGCCAGCAGTTCTTCCCTCAATAGCGGGAGCTCCTACGAGCAGTACTTC.